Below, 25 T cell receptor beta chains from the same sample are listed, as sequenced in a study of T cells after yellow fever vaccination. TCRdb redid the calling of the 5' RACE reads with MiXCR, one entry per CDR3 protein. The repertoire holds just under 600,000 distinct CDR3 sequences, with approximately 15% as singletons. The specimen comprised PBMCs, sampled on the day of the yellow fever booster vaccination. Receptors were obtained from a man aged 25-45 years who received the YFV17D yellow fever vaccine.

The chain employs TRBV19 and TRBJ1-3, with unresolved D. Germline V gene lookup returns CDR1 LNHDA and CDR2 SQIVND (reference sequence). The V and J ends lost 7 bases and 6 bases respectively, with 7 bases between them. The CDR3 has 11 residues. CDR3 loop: CASTLLNTIYF. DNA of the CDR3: TGTGCCAGTACCCTTCTAAACACCATATATTTT. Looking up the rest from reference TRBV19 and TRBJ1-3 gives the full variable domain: DGGITQSPKYLFRKEGQNVTLSCEQNLNHDAMYWYRQDPGQGLRLIYYSQIVNDFQKGDIAEGYSVSREKKESFPLTVTSAQKNPTAFYLCASTLLNTIYFGEGSWLTVV.

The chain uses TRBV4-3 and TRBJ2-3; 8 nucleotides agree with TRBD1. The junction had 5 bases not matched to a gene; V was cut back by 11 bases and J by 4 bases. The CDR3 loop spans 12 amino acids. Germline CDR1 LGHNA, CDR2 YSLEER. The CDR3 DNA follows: TGCGCCGCAGGGGGCATTGCAGATACGCAGTATTTT. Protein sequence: CAAGGIADTQYF.

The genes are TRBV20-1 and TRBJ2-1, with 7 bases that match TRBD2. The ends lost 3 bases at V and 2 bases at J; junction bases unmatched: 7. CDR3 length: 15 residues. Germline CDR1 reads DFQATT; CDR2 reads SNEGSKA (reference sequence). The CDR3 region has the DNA TGCAGTGCTAGTCTCCCCGGACTAGCCTACAATGAGCAGTTCTTC. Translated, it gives CSASLPGLAYNEQFF.

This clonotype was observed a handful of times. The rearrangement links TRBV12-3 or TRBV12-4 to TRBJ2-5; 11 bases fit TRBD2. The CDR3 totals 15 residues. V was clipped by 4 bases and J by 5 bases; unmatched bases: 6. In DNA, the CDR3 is TGTGCCAGCAGTTATGAACTAGCGGGAGATGAGACCCAGTACTTC. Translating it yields CASSYELAGDETQYF.

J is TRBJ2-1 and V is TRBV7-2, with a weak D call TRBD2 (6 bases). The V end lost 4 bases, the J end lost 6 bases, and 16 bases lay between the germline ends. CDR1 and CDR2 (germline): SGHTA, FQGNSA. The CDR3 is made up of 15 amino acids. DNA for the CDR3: TGTGCCAGCAGCTCCTCTAGCGCTATAGTCAATGAGCAGTTCTTC. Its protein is CASSSSSAIVNEQFF.

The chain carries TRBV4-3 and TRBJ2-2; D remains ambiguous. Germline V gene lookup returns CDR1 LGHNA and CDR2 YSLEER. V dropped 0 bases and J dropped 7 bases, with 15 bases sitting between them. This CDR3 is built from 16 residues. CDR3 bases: TGCGCCAGCAGCCAAGATCCGCCCCACTCGGACGGGGAGCTGTTTTTT. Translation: CASSQDPPHSDGELFF.

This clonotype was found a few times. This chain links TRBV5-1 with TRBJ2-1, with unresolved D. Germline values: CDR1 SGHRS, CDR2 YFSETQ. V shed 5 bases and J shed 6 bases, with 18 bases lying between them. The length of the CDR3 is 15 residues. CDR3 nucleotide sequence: TGCGCCAGCAGTCAAGAACCCGGCGCCAGCAATGAGCAGTTCTTC. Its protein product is CASSQEPGASNEQFF.

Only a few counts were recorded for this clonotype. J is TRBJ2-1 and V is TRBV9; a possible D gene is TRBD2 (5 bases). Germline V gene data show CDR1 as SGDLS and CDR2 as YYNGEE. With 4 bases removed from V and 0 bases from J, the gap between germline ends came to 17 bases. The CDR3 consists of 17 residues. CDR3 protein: CASSQNPRGLSYNEQFF. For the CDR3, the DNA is TGTGCCAGCAGCCAAAACCCTCGTGGACTCTCCTACAATGAGCAGTTCTTC. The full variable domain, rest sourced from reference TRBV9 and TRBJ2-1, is DSGVTQTPKHLITATGQRVTLRCSPRSGDLSVYWYQQSLDQGLQFLIQYYNGEERAKGNILERFSAQQFPDLHSELNLSSLELGDSALYFCASSQNPRGLSYNEQFFGPGTRLTVL.

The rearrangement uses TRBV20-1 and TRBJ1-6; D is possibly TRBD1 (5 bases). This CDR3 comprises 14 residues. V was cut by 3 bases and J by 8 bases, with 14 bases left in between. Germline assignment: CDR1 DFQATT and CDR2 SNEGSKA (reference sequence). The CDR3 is CSASPRASYSPLHF. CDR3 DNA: TGCAGTGCTAGCCCCAGGGCGTCGTATTCACCCCTCCACTTT.

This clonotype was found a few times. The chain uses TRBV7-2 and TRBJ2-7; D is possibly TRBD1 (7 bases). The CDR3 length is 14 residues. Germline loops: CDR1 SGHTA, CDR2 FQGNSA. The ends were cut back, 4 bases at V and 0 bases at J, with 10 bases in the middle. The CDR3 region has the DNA TGTGCCAGCAGCTCCAGGGGGGTCTCCTACGAGCAGTACTTC. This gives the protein CASSSRGVSYEQYF.

The CDR3 sequence is CASSSRNNYGYTF. The CDR3 region has the DNA TGTGCCAGCAGCTCCCGTAATAACTATGGCTACACCTTC. The genes are TRBV7-2 and TRBJ1-2; D gene uncertain. CDR1 and CDR2 from the germline V gene are SGHTA and FQGNSA. V lost 4 bases and J 1 base, leaving 7 bases between the germline ends. The CDR3 is 13 residues long. Complete variable domain (other parts from reference TRBV7-2 and TRBJ1-2): GAGVSQSPSNKVTEKGKDVELRCDPISGHTALYWYRQSLGQGLEFLIYFQGNSAPDKSGLPSDRFSAERTGGSVSTLTIQRTQQEDSAVYLCASSSRNNYGYTFGSGTRLTVV.

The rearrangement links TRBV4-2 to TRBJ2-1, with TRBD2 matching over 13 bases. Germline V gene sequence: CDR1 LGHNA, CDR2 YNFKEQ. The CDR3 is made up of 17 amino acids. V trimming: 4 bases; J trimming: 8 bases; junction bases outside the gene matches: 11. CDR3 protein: CASSPQYRTSGRHEQFF. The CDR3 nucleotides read TGTGCCAGCAGCCCCCAATACAGGACTAGCGGGAGACATGAGCAGTTCTTC.

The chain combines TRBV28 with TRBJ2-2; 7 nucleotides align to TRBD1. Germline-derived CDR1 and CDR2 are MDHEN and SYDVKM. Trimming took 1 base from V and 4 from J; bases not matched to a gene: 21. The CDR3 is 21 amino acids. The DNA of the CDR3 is TGTGCCAGCAGTTTATCCGGATTGCGACAGGGACGGTCGGGTATCACCGGGGAGCTGTTTTTT. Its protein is CASSLSGLRQGRSGITGELFF.

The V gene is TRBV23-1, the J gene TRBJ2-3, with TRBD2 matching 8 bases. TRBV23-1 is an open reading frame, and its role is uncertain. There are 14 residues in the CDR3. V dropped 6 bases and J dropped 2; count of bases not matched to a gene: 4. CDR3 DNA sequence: TGCGCCAGCAGACCAGCGGGAGTCACAGATACGCAGTATTTT. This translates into CASRPAGVTDTQYF.

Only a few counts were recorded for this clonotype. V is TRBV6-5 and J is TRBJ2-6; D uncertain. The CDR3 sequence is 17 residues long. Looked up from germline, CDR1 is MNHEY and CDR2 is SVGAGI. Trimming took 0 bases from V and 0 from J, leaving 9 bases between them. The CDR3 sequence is CASSYSIGASGANVLTF. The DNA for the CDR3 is TGTGCCAGCAGTTACTCGATTGGTGCCTCTGGGGCCAACGTCCTGACTTTC.

Here the CDR3 DNA reads TGCAGCGTTGAAGTTTGGGGGACGGGGTGGTACGAGCAGTACTTC. Protein sequence: CSVEVWGTGWYEQYF. The gene calls are TRBV29-1 and TRBJ2-7; D possibly matches TRBD1 or TRBD2 (5 bases each). The V and J ends lost 1 base and 4 bases respectively, with 17 bases between them. Looked up from germline, CDR1 is SQVTM and CDR2 is ANQGSEA. This CDR3 comprises 15 residues.

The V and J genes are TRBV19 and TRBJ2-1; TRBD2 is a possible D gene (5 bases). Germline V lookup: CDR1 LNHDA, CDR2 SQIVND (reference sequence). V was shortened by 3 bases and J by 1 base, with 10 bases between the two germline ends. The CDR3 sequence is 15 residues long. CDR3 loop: CASSILGESYNEQFF. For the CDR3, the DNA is TGTGCCAGTAGTATCTTGGGAGAATCCTACAATGAGCAGTTCTTC.

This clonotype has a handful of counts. For the CDR3, the DNA is TGTGCCAGTAGTATAGGAAGGGGGAACTACGAGCAGTACTTC. Protein: CASSIGRGNYEQYF. V usage is TRBV19 and J usage is TRBJ2-7; D perhaps matches TRBD1 (6 bases). The length of the CDR3 is 14 residues. Germline V CDR1 and CDR2: LNHDA, SQIVND (reference sequence). Trimming took 1 base from V and 3 from J, leaving 10 bases between them.

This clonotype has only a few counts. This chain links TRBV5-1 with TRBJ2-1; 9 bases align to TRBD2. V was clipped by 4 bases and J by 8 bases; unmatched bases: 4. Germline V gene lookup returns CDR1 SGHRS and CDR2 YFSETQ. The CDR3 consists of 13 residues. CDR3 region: CASSGSGSHEQFF. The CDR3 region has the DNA TGCGCCAGCAGCGGTAGCGGGAGTCATGAGCAGTTCTTC. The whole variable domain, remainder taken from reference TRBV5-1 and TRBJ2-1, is KAGVTQTPRYLIKTRGQQVTLSCSPISGHRSVSWYQQTPGQGLQFLFEYFSETQRNKGNFPGRFSGRQFSNSRSEMNVSTLELGDSALYLCASSGSGSHEQFFGPGTRLTVL.

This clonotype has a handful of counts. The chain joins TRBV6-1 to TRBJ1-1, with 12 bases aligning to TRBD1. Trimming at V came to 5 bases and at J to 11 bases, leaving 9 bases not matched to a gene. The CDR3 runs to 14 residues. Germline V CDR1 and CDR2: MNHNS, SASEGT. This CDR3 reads CASSILGTGGHAFF. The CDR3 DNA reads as TGTGCCAGCAGTATCTTGGGGACAGGGGGCCATGCTTTCTTT.

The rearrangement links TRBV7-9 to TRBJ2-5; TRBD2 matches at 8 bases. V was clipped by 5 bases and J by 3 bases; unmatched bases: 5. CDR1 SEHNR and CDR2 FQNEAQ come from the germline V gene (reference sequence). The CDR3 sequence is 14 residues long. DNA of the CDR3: TGTGCCAGCAGCCGCCCGGGACTAGAAGAGACCCAGTACTTC. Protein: CASSRPGLEETQYF.

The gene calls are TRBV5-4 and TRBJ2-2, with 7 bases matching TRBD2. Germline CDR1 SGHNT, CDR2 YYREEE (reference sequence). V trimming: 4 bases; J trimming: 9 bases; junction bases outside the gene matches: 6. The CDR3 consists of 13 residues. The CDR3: CASSLGEGRELFF. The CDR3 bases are TGTGCCAGCAGCCTCGGGGAGGGAAGGGAGCTGTTTTTT. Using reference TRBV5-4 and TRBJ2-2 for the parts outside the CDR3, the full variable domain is ETGVTQSPTHLIKTRGQQVTLRCSSQSGHNTVSWYQQALGQGPQFIFQYYREEENGRGNFPPRFSGLQFPNYSSELNVNALELDDSALYLCASSLGEGRELFFGEGSRLTVL.

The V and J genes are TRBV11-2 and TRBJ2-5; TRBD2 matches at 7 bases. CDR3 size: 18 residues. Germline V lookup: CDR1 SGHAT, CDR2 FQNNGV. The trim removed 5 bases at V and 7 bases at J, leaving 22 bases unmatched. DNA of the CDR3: TGTGCCAGCAGCCCCTCACCGGGGTTTGCGGGAGTCTGGGGGACCCAGTACTTC. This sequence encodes CASSPSPGFAGVWGTQYF.

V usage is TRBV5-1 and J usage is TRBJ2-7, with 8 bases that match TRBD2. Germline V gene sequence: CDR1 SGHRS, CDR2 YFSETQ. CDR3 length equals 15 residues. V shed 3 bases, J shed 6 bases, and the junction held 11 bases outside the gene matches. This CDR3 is CASSSAGGGGIEQYF. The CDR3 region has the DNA TGCGCCAGCAGCTCCGCCGGGGGGGGCGGGATCGAGCAGTACTTC.

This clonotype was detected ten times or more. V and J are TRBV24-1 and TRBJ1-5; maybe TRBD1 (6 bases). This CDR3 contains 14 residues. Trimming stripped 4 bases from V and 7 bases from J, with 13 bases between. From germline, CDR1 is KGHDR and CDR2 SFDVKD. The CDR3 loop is CATSDPGAGQPQHF. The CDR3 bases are TGTGCCACCAGTGACCCGGGGGCGGGACAGCCCCAGCATTTT.